This TCR beta chain was sequenced in a study of T cell responses to AZD1222 COVID-19 vaccine. As regards this clone: Its specificity is not known.

This table comes from immunoSEQ multiplex PCR, and its TCRdb copy is limited to in-frame clones, with some not included. The sample yields under 150,000 clones, 75% to 95% seen once. The V gene's germline CDR1 is MGHRA and CDR2 YSYEKL. The CDR3 extends over 13 amino acids. V trimming: 5 bases; J trimming: 6 bases; junction bases outside the gene matches: 6. Study-level points and caveats: After the peak T cell response, and only then, were repertoires sampled.

This material consisted of peripheral blood, taken on day 0 of AZD1222 vaccination. The receptor's source is an adult in good health. The rearrangement links TRBV4-1 to TRBJ2-7; 8 nucleotides match TRBD2. The DNA for the CDR3 is TGCGCCAGCAGCGGACTAGCTTCTCCCGAGCAGTACTTC. Amino acids: CASSGLASPEQYF.